This TCR beta chain stems from a study of vaccination and CD4 T cells after COVID-19. About the research overall: Comprising six males and four females, the convalescent participants counted two Hispanic individuals among them. Post-COVID draws came a median around 100 days after diagnosis (range 35 to 161).

Time point: late sampling 161 to 241 days after vaccination in a few convalescent patients. Specified treatment: roughly ten-day PBMC culture with coronavirus spike peptide pools or control peptides (ViraFEST assay). On this clonotype: Its antigen is unknown.

Sequenced with the Oncomine TCR Beta short-read assay was DNA taken from cultured CD4+ T cells. From CD4+ T cells that had been cultured, genomic DNA was extracted. MiXCR was run by TCRdb on the PCR reads, yielding one entry per CDR3 protein. The sample shows around 18,000 distinct CDR3 sequences, about 51% of them seen only once. The CDR3 is 14 residues long. With 4 bases removed from V and 0 bases from J, the gap between germline ends came to 10 bases. CDR1 and CDR2 from the germline V gene are DFQATT and SNEGSKA (reference sequence). The sample in question was CD4+ T cells from blood, cultured in vitro, obtained about 7 months after SARS-CoV-2 vaccination. The TCR originated in a human donor who had recovered from COVID-19. The J gene is TRBJ2-4, the V gene TRBV20-1; D is perhaps TRBD1 (6 bases). CDR3 nucleotide sequence: TGCAGTGCTAAAGGACAGCTAGCCAAAAACATTCAGTACTTC. It codes for CSAKGQLAKNIQYF.